Shown below are 27 T cell receptor beta chains from a single sample sequenced in a study of CD8 T cells in Susac syndrome. RNA amounts of roughly 0.45 to 1 ug underwent reverse transcription with random hexamers. Via MiXCR, TCRdb re-called the immunoSEQ multiplex PCR reads, giving one row per CDR3 protein. The sample carries some 90,000 distinct CDR3 sequences, 85% to 95% recorded once. Sequences were obtained from CD8+ T cells from PBMCs. These receptor sequences come from a human donor in good health.

This chain connects TRBV10-2 to TRBJ1-1; D is unclear. The V and J ends lost 3 bases and 1 base respectively, with 18 bases between them. Germline-derived CDR1 and CDR2 are WSHSY and SAAADI. The CDR3 is 17 residues long. CDR3 in amino acids: CASSDTGRLSGNTEAFF. CDR3 nucleotide sequence: TGCGCCAGCAGTGATACCGGACGTTTATCGGGGAACACTGAAGCTTTCTTT.

Here the CDR3 reads CASSLAFGNEQFF. CDR3 nucleotide sequence: TGTGCCAGCAGCTTGGCTTTTGGCAATGAGCAGTTCTTC. The chain recombines TRBV5-4 with TRBJ2-1; D is unresolved. Germline V lookup: CDR1 SGHNT, CDR2 YYREEE (reference sequence). The CDR3 sequence is 13 residues long. Between the trimmed V and J ends, which lost 0 bases and 6 bases, there was a span of 7 bases.

This chain connects TRBV16 to TRBJ1-5; D perhaps matches TRBD1 (5 bases). The V end lost 0 bases, the J end lost 3 bases, and 9 bases lay between the germline ends. The CDR3 has 15 residues. CDR1 is KGHSY, CDR2 FQNENV, per germline. The CDR3 here is CASSQSSGINQPQHF. The CDR3, as DNA: TGTGCCAGCAGCCAATCGTCAGGGATCAATCAGCCCCAGCATTTT.

This chain joins TRBV12-5 and TRBJ2-1; 7 bases match TRBD2. The CDR3 is made up of 16 amino acids. Germline trimming cut 3 bases from V and 5 bases from J; bases unmatched to any gene: 10. Per the germline V gene, CDR1 is LGHNT and CDR2 is FRNRAP. CDR3 sequence (DNA): TGTGCTAGTGGTTTTTGGCTAGCGGAGGCCCACAATGAGCAGTTCTTC. It specifies CASGFWLAEAHNEQFF.

This sequence joins TRBV11-2 and TRBJ1-1; maybe TRBD1 (6 bases). Trimming pared 5 bases from V and 7 bases from J, leaving 11 bases between. The CDR3 has 12 residues. Germline CDR1 is SGHAT and CDR2 is FQNNGV. The CDR3 nucleotides are TGTGCCAGCAGCGCTGAGGGGGTTGAAGCTTTCTTT. Translating gives CASSAEGVEAFF.

The chain carries TRBV15 and TRBJ2-1; TRBD1 matches 11 bases. This CDR3 has 14 residues. Unmatched junction bases numbered 5, after V lost 7 bases and J lost 6 bases. Germline V gene sequence: CDR1 LNHNV, CDR2 YYDKDF (reference sequence). DNA of the CDR3: TGTGCCACCAACCCAGGGACAGGGGGCAATGAGCAGTTCTTC. Protein: CATNPGTGGNEQFF.

This chain joins TRBV25-1 and TRBJ2-3; TRBD1 aligns across 10 bases. Trimming removed 5 bases from V and 5 bases from J; junction bases left unmatched: 4. The germline V gene encodes CDR1 MGHDK and CDR2 SYGVNS. The CDR3 has 14 residues. The CDR3 sequence is CASSLTGGLDTQYF. CDR3 nucleotide sequence: TGTGCCAGCAGTTTGACAGGGGGCTTAGATACGCAGTATTTT. The whole variable domain, remainder taken from reference TRBV25-1 and TRBJ2-3, is EADIYQTPRYLVIGTGKKITLECSQTMGHDKMYWYQQDPGMELHLIHYSYGVNSTEKGDLSSESTVSRIRTEHFPLTLESARPSHTSQYLCASSLTGGLDTQYFGPGTRLTVL.

CDR3 in amino acids: CASSLSARGLHGYTF. The CDR3 DNA sequence: TGTGCCAGCAGCTTGTCGGCCAGGGGGCTTCATGGCTACACCTTC. This chain connects TRBV5-6 to TRBJ1-2; 8 bases map to TRBD1. Germline V gene data show CDR1 as SGHDT and CDR2 as YYEEEE. With 1 base clipped from V and 6 bases from J, the junction kept 8 bases outside the gene matches. CDR3 size: 15 residues.

The chain is built from TRBV2 and TRBJ2-5; perhaps D is TRBD1 or TRBD2 (5 bases each). V was cut by 7 bases and J by 1 base, with 16 bases left in between. Germline CDR1 and CDR2: SNHLY and FYNNEI. CDR3 length equals 15 residues. CDR3 bases: TGTGCCAGCATAACCGGGACGGGGACCCAAGAGACCCAGTACTTC. Its protein product is CASITGTGTQETQYF.

This chain uses TRBV20-1 with TRBJ2-7, with 9 bases lining up with TRBD1. The CDR3 consists of 14 residues. Germline lookup yields CDR1 DFQATT and CDR2 SNEGSKA (reference sequence). With 4 bases clipped from V and 6 bases from J, the junction kept 10 bases outside the gene matches. The CDR3 loop is CSATLRDRVTEQYF. In nucleotides, the CDR3 is TGCAGTGCTACCCTCCGGGACAGGGTAACCGAGCAGTACTTC.

The genes are TRBV2 and TRBJ2-3, with D possibly matching TRBD1 (5 bases). This CDR3 has 15 residues. From germline, CDR1 is SNHLY and CDR2 FYNNEI. Between the trimmed V and J ends, which lost 6 bases and 0 bases, there was a span of 13 bases. The CDR3 nucleotides read TGTGCCAGCAGGGGGCACAGGTCTAGCACAGATACGCAGTATTTT. This gives the protein CASRGHRSSTDTQYF.

The chain links TRBV12-3 or TRBV12-4 to TRBJ1-5; tentatively, D is TRBD1 (6 bases). The CDR3 runs to 12 residues. V lost 7 bases, J lost 6 bases, and 10 bases lay in between. The CDR3 coding sequence is TGTGCCAGCACCGAAGGGGGTCAGCCCCAGCATTTT. As protein: CASTEGGQPQHF.

The chain has TRBV7-3 and TRBJ1-1; 7 bases match TRBD1. CDR3 length: 14 residues. CDR1 SGHTA and CDR2 FQGTGA come from the germline V gene. With V trimmed by 5 bases and J by 1 base, 4 bases remained unmatched. The CDR3 nucleotides read TGTGCCAGCAGCATGACAGGGAGGAACACTGAAGCTTTCTTT. Translating it yields CASSMTGRNTEAFF.

This clonotype appeared a single time. CDR3 loop: CASSQGWSSGAYTGELFF. The CDR3 DNA is TGCGCCAGCAGCCAAGGATGGTCTAGTGGGGCGTACACCGGGGAGCTGTTTTTT. V and J are TRBV4-1 and TRBJ2-2; maybe TRBD1 (5 bases). The germline V and J ends were trimmed by 1 base and 3 bases, with 18 bases remaining between them. The CDR3 contains 18 residues. CDR1 and CDR2 (germline): MGHRA, YSYEKL.

The rearrangement uses TRBV12-3 or TRBV12-4 and TRBJ2-3; no definite D call. The V and J ends lost 6 bases and 7 bases respectively, with 11 bases between them. CDR3 length: 12 residues. Here the CDR3 reads CASSLKIYTQYF. CDR3 DNA sequence: TGTGCCAGCAGCCTGAAGATTTATACGCAGTATTTT.

The chain joins TRBV5-1 to TRBJ2-3; D assignment may be TRBD1 or TRBD2 (5 bases each). The CDR3 contains 18 residues. V was shortened by 3 bases and J by 0 bases, with 20 bases between the two germline ends. Per germline, CDR1 SGHRS and CDR2 YFSETQ. This CDR3 reads CASSYFPGPPSSTDTQYF. As DNA, the CDR3 is TGCGCCAGCAGCTATTTTCCGGGACCCCCGTCTAGCACAGATACGCAGTATTTT.

V gene TRBV29-1 combines with J gene TRBJ2-2, with D tentatively TRBD1 or TRBD2 (6 bases each). V lost 4 bases to trimming and J lost 0 bases, with 15 bases between them. The germline gives CDR1 SQVTM, CDR2 ANQGSEA. The CDR3 totals 16 residues. The CDR3 DNA is TGCAGCGTTGGGGATCGGGGGCTCCCGAACACCGGGGAGCTGTTTTTT. Translated, it gives CSVGDRGLPNTGELFF.

The table lists this clonotype with a count of one. This chain uses TRBV4-1 with TRBJ2-1; 7 positions agree with TRBD1. V shed 3 bases, J shed 10 bases, and the junction held 9 bases outside the gene matches. Germline loops: CDR1 MGHRA, CDR2 YSYEKL. This CDR3 region has 14 residues. This CDR3 reads CASSQGDRDLEQFF. DNA for the CDR3: TGCGCCAGCAGCCAGGGTGACAGGGATCTCGAGCAGTTCTTC.

The chain uses TRBV5-4 and TRBJ2-2, with D perhaps being TRBD1 or TRBD2 (5 bases each). The germline V gene encodes CDR1 SGHNT and CDR2 YYREEE (reference sequence). The CDR3 totals 17 residues. The V and J ends lost 3 bases and 6 bases respectively, with 21 bases between them. Here the CDR3 DNA reads TGTGCCAGCAGCTCCCGGGACGGGGAGAGGATCGCCGGGGAGCTGTTTTTT. Protein: CASSSRDGERIAGELFF.

This chain links TRBV19 with TRBJ2-1; 14 nucleotides align to TRBD2. The V gene end was trimmed by 10 bases and the J gene end by 4 bases; junction bases not matched to a gene: 3. This CDR3 has 14 amino acids. CDR1 and CDR2 from the germline V gene are LNHDA and SQIVND (reference sequence). The CDR3 is CATRLAGGYNEQFF. The CDR3 nucleotides are TGTGCCACTCGACTAGCGGGGGGGTACAATGAGCAGTTCTTC.

V is TRBV23-1 and J is TRBJ1-2; D gene unclear. TRBV23-1 has ORF status, its function being uncertain. The V gene lost 6 bases and the J gene lost 5 bases, with 13 bases spanning the gap. This CDR3 has 13 residues. CDR3 sequence: CASSPGRVYGYTF. The CDR3 DNA reads TGCGCCAGCAGCCCAGGACGAGTTTATGGCTACACCTTC.

The rearrangement uses TRBV20-1 and TRBJ2-7, with a weak D call TRBD2 (6 bases). The germline V gene has CDR1 DFQATT and CDR2 SNEGSKA (reference sequence). The CDR3 sequence is 15 residues long. Between the trimmed V and J ends, which lost 3 bases and 1 base, there was a span of 16 bases. The CDR3 DNA is TGCAGTGCTAGCCTAGCAGGCGGGGAGTCCTACGAGCAGTACTTC. It specifies CSASLAGGESYEQYF.

This clonotype was seen once. The chain uses TRBV27 and TRBJ1-1; D is undetermined. The CDR3 spans 14 residues. V gave up 0 bases and J gave up 2 bases, with 7 bases separating them. CDR1 is MNHEY, CDR2 SMNVEV, per germline (reference sequence). Written as DNA, the CDR3 is TGTGCCAGCAGTTTATCGCAGCCAAACACTGAAGCTTTCTTT. Its protein is CASSLSQPNTEAFF.

J is TRBJ1-2 and V is TRBV14, with D perhaps matching TRBD1 (5 bases). Germline assignment: CDR1 SGHDN and CDR2 FVKESK. Trimming took 3 bases from V and 8 from J, leaving 13 bases between them. This CDR3 is 13 amino acids long. The CDR3 DNA sequence: TGTGCCAGCAGCCAGACCCAAGCAGGGGGCTACACCTTC. It codes for CASSQTQAGGYTF. The complete variable domain, with remaining parts taken from reference TRBV14 and TRBJ1-2, reads EAGVTQFPSHSVIEKGQTVTLRCDPISGHDNLYWYRRVMGKEIKFLLHFVKESKQDESGMPNNRFLAERTGGTYSTLKVQPAELEDSGVYFCASSQTQAGGYTFGSGTRLTVV.

The chain links TRBV15 to TRBJ2-6; TRBD1 agrees at 7 bases. Germline loops: CDR1 LNHNV, CDR2 YYDKDF (reference sequence). V was clipped by 5 bases and J by 0 bases; unmatched bases: 4. The CDR3 runs 16 residues. CDR3 loop: CATSPGQYSGANVLTF. Written as DNA, the CDR3 is TGTGCCACCAGCCCGGGACAGTACTCTGGGGCCAACGTCCTGACTTTC.

The V gene is TRBV25-1, the J gene TRBJ2-5, with D perhaps matching TRBD2 (5 bases). Germline V gene lookup returns CDR1 MGHDK and CDR2 SYGVNS. Trimming took 4 bases from V and 5 from J, leaving 11 bases between them. The CDR3 is made up of 13 amino acids. The CDR3 here is CASSGGRGETQYF. In nucleotides, the CDR3 is TGTGCCAGCAGTGGGGGAAGAGGGGAGACCCAGTACTTC.

The CDR3 is CASSDGLYTEAFF. The CDR3 region has the DNA TGTGCCAGCAGCGACGGCCTTTACACTGAAGCTTTCTTT. The chain is built from TRBV14 and TRBJ1-1; D uncertain. Germline CDR1 reads SGHDN; CDR2 reads FVKESK. Trimming stripped 5 bases from V and 3 bases from J, with 10 bases between. The CDR3 sequence is 13 residues long.